A single sample gave rise to the 23 T cell receptor beta chains below, sequenced in a study of blood T cell repertoires in COVID-19. Data came from immunoSEQ multiplex PCR; TCRdb stores just in-frame clones and leaves some out. The data contain around 140,000 clones, 77% of them singletons. Sequenced material: peripheral blood. The receptors stem from a woman aged 50 to 65 with active or convalescent COVID-19.

The chain uses TRBV10-3 and TRBJ1-1; D may be TRBD1 (5 bases). The V gene's germline CDR1 is ENHRY and CDR2 SYGVKD. V was pared by 0 bases and J by 6 bases, with 11 bases between. The CDR3 runs 14 residues. CDR3 amino acids: CAISESMGHAEAFF. The DNA of the CDR3 is TGTGCCATCAGTGAGTCGATGGGGCACGCTGAAGCTTTCTTT.

The V and J genes are TRBV7-6 and TRBJ2-2; 8 nucleotides agree with TRBD1. The CDR3 covers 15 residues. Germline V gives CDR1 SGHVS, CDR2 FNYEAQ. With V trimmed by 5 bases and J by 5 bases, 7 bases remained unmatched. CDR3 nucleotide sequence: TGTGCCAGCAGCGCGGACAGGGTTGAGACCGGGGAGCTGTTTTTT. This gives the protein CASSADRVETGELFF.

The gene calls are TRBV10-1 and TRBJ2-7, with 8 bases that match TRBD1. This CDR3 spans 13 amino acids. In germline, CDR1 is WNHNN, CDR2 SYGVQD (reference sequence). Losses at the gene ends were 11 bases for V and 4 bases for J; bases not matched to a gene: 10. CDR3: CAGFGQGRYEQYF. The CDR3 nucleotides are TGCGCCGGGTTCGGACAGGGTAGATACGAGCAGTACTTC.

This sequence joins TRBV6-2 or TRBV6-3 and TRBJ1-1; TRBD1 matches 7 bases. J gave up 0 bases and V 0 bases, and 7 bases lay outside the gene matches. Per the germline V gene, CDR1 is MNHEY and CDR2 is SVGEGT. This CDR3 has 17 residues. CDR3 sequence: CASSYSWDSYMNTEAFF. The CDR3 coding sequence is TGTGCCAGCAGTTACTCGTGGGACAGCTACATGAACACTGAAGCTTTCTTT.

The chain uses TRBV2 and TRBJ2-4, with 12 bases lining up with TRBD2. There are 16 residues in the CDR3. From germline, CDR1 is SNHLY and CDR2 FYNNEI. Trimming removed 3 bases from V and 0 bases from J; junction bases left unmatched: 0. CDR3 loop: CASSEGLAGAKNIQYF. The DNA for the CDR3 is TGTGCCAGCAGTGAGGGACTAGCGGGAGCCAAAAACATTCAGTACTTC.

J is TRBJ2-5 and V is TRBV3-1 (or the pseudogene TRBV3-2); D is perhaps TRBD1 (5 bases). The CDR3 has 14 residues. Germline-derived CDR1 and CDR2 are LGHDT and YNNKEL (reference sequence). V dropped 1 base and J dropped 6 bases, with 12 bases sitting between them. CDR3 loop: CASSQGGIVKTQYF. For the CDR3, the DNA is TGTGCCAGCAGCCAAGGGGGCATCGTCAAGACCCAGTACTTC.

CDR3 nucleotide sequence: TGCGCCACCAGGACAGGGGACTCTGGGGCCAACGTCCTGACTTTC. Translating gives CATRTGDSGANVLTF. The chain uses TRBV5-1 and TRBJ2-6, with 9 bases that match TRBD1. J was trimmed by 0 bases and V by 9 bases; bases with no gene match: 4. This CDR3 spans 15 amino acids. Germline CDR1 is SGHRS and CDR2 is YFSETQ.

The chain is built from TRBV7-2 and TRBJ2-5; 10 bases match TRBD2. The ends lost 5 bases at V and 1 base at J; junction bases unmatched: 7. Per germline, CDR1 SGHTA and CDR2 FQGNSA. This CDR3 region has 16 residues. CDR3 in amino acids: CASSPMASGGQETQYF. As DNA, the CDR3 is TGTGCCAGCAGCCCCATGGCTAGCGGGGGCCAAGAGACCCAGTACTTC.

The chain recombines TRBV7-9 with TRBJ1-4; D may be TRBD1 (6 bases). Trimming took 6 bases from V and 7 from J, leaving 15 bases between them. The CDR3 has 14 residues. CDR1 and CDR2 from the germline V gene are SEHNR and FQNEAQ (reference sequence). The CDR3 nucleotides are TGTGCCAGCAGGCCTCAGGGGATGGGTGAAAAACTGTTTTTT. Residues: CASRPQGMGEKLFF.

V is TRBV4-3 and J is TRBJ2-7; 11 bases agree with TRBD2. This CDR3 comprises 15 residues. J gave up 2 bases and V 0 bases, and 0 bases lay outside the gene matches. Germline loops: CDR1 LGHNA, CDR2 YSLEER. The CDR3 DNA reads as TGCGCCAGCAGCCAAGATAGCGGGAGGGCCTACGAGCAGTACTTC. This gives the protein CASSQDSGRAYEQYF.

The V call is TRBV2, the J call TRBJ1-5, with unresolved D. This CDR3 has 13 amino acids. Germline lookup yields CDR1 SNHLY and CDR2 FYNNEI. Trimming took 3 bases from V and 3 from J, leaving 6 bases between them. CDR3 amino acids: CASSDRFNQPQHF. The CDR3 DNA sequence: TGTGCCAGCAGTGACAGGTTCAATCAGCCCCAGCATTTT.

The rearrangement joins TRBV30 to TRBJ1-5, with 7 bases lining up with TRBD1. The CDR3 loop spans 13 amino acids. Per germline, CDR1 GTSNPN and CDR2 SVGIG (reference sequence). J lost 4 bases, V lost 1 base, and 1 base had no gene match. For the CDR3, the DNA is TGTGCCTGGAGTGAACAGGGGAATCAGCCCCAGCATTTT. This translates into CAWSEQGNQPQHF.

The rearrangement joins TRBV19 to TRBJ1-5, with 8 bases lining up with TRBD1. Looked up from germline, CDR1 is LNHDA and CDR2 is SQIVND (reference sequence). CDR3 length equals 14 residues. V lost 2 bases and J lost 5; bases outside the gene matches: 2. The CDR3 DNA is TGTGCCAGTAGTATAAGACAGGGGCATCAGCCCCAGCATTTT. Translated: CASSIRQGHQPQHF.

This chain links TRBV30 with TRBJ1-6; no firm D call. From germline, CDR1 is GTSNPN and CDR2 SVGIG (reference sequence). This CDR3 has 16 amino acids. V lost 1 base and J 0 bases, leaving 10 bases between the germline ends. CDR3 amino acids: CAWSGDTSSYNSPLHF. The DNA for the CDR3 is TGTGCCTGGAGTGGTGATACGAGCTCCTATAATTCACCCCTCCACTTT. The complete variable domain, with remaining parts taken from reference TRBV30 and TRBJ1-6, reads SQTIHQWPATLVQPVGSPLSLECTVEGTSNPNLYWYRQAAGRGLQLLFYSVGIGQISSEVPQNLSASRPQDRQFILSSKKLLLSDSGFYLCAWSGDTSSYNSPLHFGNGTRLTVT.

There are a few counts of this clone. V usage is TRBV4-1 and J usage is TRBJ1-2; 10 bases align to TRBD1. The J segment lost 4 bases and the V segment lost 0 bases, leaving 2 bases of the junction unmatched. This CDR3 is 15 amino acids long. Per the germline V gene, CDR1 is MGHRA and CDR2 is YSYEKL. This CDR3 is CASSQDRDRGYGYTF. In DNA form, the CDR3 reads TGCGCCAGCAGCCAAGATAGGGACAGGGGCTATGGCTACACCTTC.

This clone turned up a few times. J is TRBJ2-2 and V is TRBV12-5; the match to TRBD1 covers 8 bases. The germline CDR1 and CDR2 sequences are LGHNT and FRNRAP. The CDR3 runs to 14 residues. V trimming: 1 base; J trimming: 5 bases; junction bases outside the gene matches: 0. The DNA of the CDR3 is TGTGCTAGTGGTTTGGGGACAGGGACCGGGGAGCTGTTTTTT. Translating gives CASGLGTGTGELFF.

This clone appeared once. V and J are TRBV9 and TRBJ2-3; 7 positions agree with TRBD1. Per germline, CDR1 SGDLS and CDR2 YYNGEE. The CDR3 extends over 16 amino acids. V dropped 4 bases and J dropped 4; count of bases not matched to a gene: 12. CDR3 nucleotides: TGTGCCAGCAGCACCTGGGGACGAGGGGGCGCAGATACGCAGTATTTT. Protein sequence: CASSTWGRGGADTQYF.

V usage is TRBV13 and J usage is TRBJ1-4, with TRBD1 matching over 7 bases. The length of the CDR3 is 17 residues. Germline V gene sequence: CDR1 PRHDT, CDR2 FYEKMQ (reference sequence). The junction had 16 bases not matched to a gene; V was cut back by 5 bases and J by 7 bases. The CDR3, as DNA: TGTGCCAGCAGCCAAATCATACTGACAGGGACCCCTGAAAAACTGTTTTTT. Its protein product is CASSQIILTGTPEKLFF. Using reference TRBV13 and TRBJ1-4 for the parts outside the CDR3, the full variable domain is AAGVIQSPRHLIKEKRETATLKCYPIPRHDTVYWYQQGPGQDPQFLISFYEKMQSDKGSIPDRFSAQQFSDYHSELNMSSLELGDSALYFCASSQIILTGTPEKLFFGSGTQLSVL.

This sequence joins TRBV3-1 (or the pseudogene TRBV3-2) and TRBJ2-1, with TRBD2 identical over 10 bases. In germline, CDR1 is LGHDT, CDR2 YNNKEL (reference sequence). J was trimmed by 2 bases and V by 1 base; bases with no gene match: 5. This CDR3 has 17 amino acids. Written as DNA, the CDR3 is TGTGCCAGCAGCCAAGGCCTAGCGGGGGACCCCTACAATGAGCAGTTCTTC. Its protein is CASSQGLAGDPYNEQFF.

The chain couples TRBV9 to TRBJ1-6, with 8 bases matching TRBD1. CDR1 is SGDLS and CDR2 is YYNGEE in the germline V gene. The CDR3 totals 15 residues. Trimming took 4 bases from V and 9 from J; bases not matched to a gene: 9. In DNA, the CDR3 is TGTGCCAGCAGCTCCAGGGGGCAAAAGGGTTCACCCCTCCACTTT. Encoded protein: CASSSRGQKGSPLHF.

Written as DNA, the CDR3 is TGCAGTGCGGGGGGACAGAAGCCCTTTTTT. Amino acids: CSAGGQKPFF. The V and J genes are TRBV20-1 and TRBJ1-4; TRBD1 agrees at 7 bases. Trimming took 6 bases from V and 17 from J; bases not matched to a gene: 9. The V gene's germline CDR1 is DFQATT and CDR2 SNEGSKA (reference sequence). This CDR3 spans 10 amino acids.

This chain joins TRBV30 and TRBJ1-1; D is unclear. Germline assignment: CDR1 GTSNPN and CDR2 SVGIG (reference sequence). The CDR3 has 14 amino acids. The ends were cut back, 0 bases at V and 1 base at J, with 9 bases in the middle. The CDR3 region has the DNA TGTGCCTGGAGTGTAACCGGGTCGAACACTGAAGCTTTCTTT. It yields the protein CAWSVTGSNTEAFF.

This clone was recorded only once. The rearrangement joins TRBV10-3 to TRBJ2-1; 9 bases are shared with TRBD2. The CDR3 length is 16 residues. CDR1 and CDR2 (germline): ENHRY, SYGVKD. V was clipped by 2 bases and J by 7 bases; unmatched bases: 9. The CDR3 region is CAISERGTSPGNEQFF. The CDR3, as DNA: TGTGCCATCAGTGAGAGGGGGACTAGCCCCGGGAATGAGCAGTTCTTC.